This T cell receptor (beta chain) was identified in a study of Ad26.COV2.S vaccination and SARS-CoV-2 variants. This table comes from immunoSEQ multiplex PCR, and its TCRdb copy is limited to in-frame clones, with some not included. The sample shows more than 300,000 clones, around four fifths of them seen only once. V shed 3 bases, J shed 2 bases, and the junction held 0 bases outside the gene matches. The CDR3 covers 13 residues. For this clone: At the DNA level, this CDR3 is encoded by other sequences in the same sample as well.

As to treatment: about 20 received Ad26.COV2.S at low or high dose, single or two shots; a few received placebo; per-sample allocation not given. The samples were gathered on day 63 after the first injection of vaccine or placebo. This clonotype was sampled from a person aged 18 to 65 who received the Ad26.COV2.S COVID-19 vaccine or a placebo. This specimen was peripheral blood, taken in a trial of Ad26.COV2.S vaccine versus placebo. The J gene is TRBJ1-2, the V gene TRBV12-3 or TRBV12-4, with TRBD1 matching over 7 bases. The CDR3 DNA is TGTGCCAGCAGTTTGGGACAGAACTATGGCTACACCTTC. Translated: CASSLGQNYGYTF.